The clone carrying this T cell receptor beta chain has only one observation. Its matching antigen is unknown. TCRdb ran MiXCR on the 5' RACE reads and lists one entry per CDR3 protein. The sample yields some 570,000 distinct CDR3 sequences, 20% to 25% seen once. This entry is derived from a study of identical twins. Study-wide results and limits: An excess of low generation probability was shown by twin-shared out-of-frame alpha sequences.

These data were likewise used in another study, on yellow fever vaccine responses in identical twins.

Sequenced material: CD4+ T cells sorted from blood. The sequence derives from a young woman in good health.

The CDR3 loop is CASSPQGLSLMSGANVLTF. The CDR3, as DNA: TGTGCCAGCAGTCCCCAGGGACTCAGCCTCATGTCTGGGGCCAACGTCCTGACTTTC. This chain links TRBV12-3 or TRBV12-4 with TRBJ2-6, with D maybe TRBD2 (6 bases). V was pared by 5 bases and J by 1 base, with 21 bases between. The CDR3 covers 19 residues.